This T cell receptor (beta chain) is from a study of T cells in narcolepsy. The overall study: Healthy controls were enrolled alongside patients with narcolepsy type 1 or type 2.

Study-level points and caveats: Autoreactive clone sequences were missing from some blood memory CD4+ repertoires. Reportedly, autoreactive clonotypes were serially detected in patients' blood but not controls'.

Points on this clone: As yet, its antigen is unknown.

The CDR3 runs 14 residues. V gave up 2 bases and J gave up 8 bases, with 15 bases separating them. Germline V lookup: CDR1 SGHTA, CDR2 FQGNSA. The protocol was immunoSEQ multiplex PCR, while the TCRdb copy is restricted to in-frame clones and leaves out a portion. This table has about 30,000 clones, under 85% appearing once. V usage is TRBV7-2 and J usage is TRBJ1-1, with D perhaps TRBD1 (5 bases). This TCR was recovered from a human donor in good health. Sequencing input: memory (CD45RA-) CD4+ T cells from blood. CDR3 sequence reads: CASSLNSGPIEAFF. In nucleotides, the CDR3 is TGTGCCAGCAGCTTAAATTCGGGACCGATAGAAGCTTTCTTT.